This is a list of T cell receptor beta chains from one sample in a study of TIL therapy for anti-PD-1-resistant metastatic lung cancer. Clones were sequenced by immunoSEQ multiplex PCR, and TCRdb holds only the in-frame ones, with some missing. The data hold over 15,000 clones, with less than 80% observed a single time. Material: blood, obtained at baseline. These receptors were taken from a person aged 25 to 80 with non-small cell lung cancer. Both conserved end residues are part of each CDR3. The order of the fields is D gene, clone size, V gene, J gene, CDR3 protein, CDR3 DNA. A D gene is named only where the DNA matches it firmly. Only part of the rows carry a size: once, few, many, or a class if the clone is expanded.

d_call: -
clone_size: -
v_call: TRBV4-3
j_call: TRBJ2-3
cdr3_aa: CASSQARFGRPTDTQYF
cdr3_nt: TGCGCCAGCAGCCAAGCACGGTTTGGCAGACCCACAGATACGCAGTATTTT

d_call: TRBD2
clone_size: -
v_call: TRBV4-2
j_call: TRBJ2-7
cdr3_aa: CASSQDLASGGYEQYF
cdr3_nt: TGTGCCAGCAGCCAAGATCTCGCTAGCGGGGGATACGAGCAGTACTTC

d_call: TRBD1
clone_size: -
v_call: TRBV18
j_call: TRBJ1-3
cdr3_aa: CASSTRQGVDKNSGNTIYF
cdr3_nt: TGTGCCAGCTCAACACGACAGGGGGTTGATAAAAACTCTGGAAACACCATATATTTT

d_call: TRBD1
clone_size: -
v_call: TRBV11-2
j_call: TRBJ1-5
cdr3_aa: CASNSQGQGRNQPQHF
cdr3_nt: TGTGCCAGCAACTCGCAGGGACAGGGGCGGAATCAGCCCCAGCATTTT

d_call: -
clone_size: -
v_call: TRBV6-1
j_call: TRBJ2-3
cdr3_aa: CASSDRAADTQYF
cdr3_nt: TGTGCCAGCAGTGACAGGGCGGCAGATACGCAGTATTTT

d_call: -
clone_size: -
v_call: TRBV5-4
j_call: TRBJ1-1
cdr3_aa: CASSSSLDQAFF
cdr3_nt: TGTGCCAGCAGCTCGTCTCTAGATCAAGCTTTCTTT

d_call: -
clone_size: once
v_call: TRBV5-1
j_call: TRBJ2-3
cdr3_aa: CASSLQTSTDTQYF
cdr3_nt: TGCGCCAGCAGCTTACAAACAAGCACAGATACGCAGTATTTT

d_call: -
clone_size: few
v_call: TRBV7-2
j_call: TRBJ1-2
cdr3_aa: CASSLGVNYGYTF
cdr3_nt: TGTGCCAGCAGCTTAGGGGTGAACTATGGCTACACCTTC

d_call: TRBD2
clone_size: -
v_call: TRBV4-1
j_call: TRBJ2-3
cdr3_aa: CASSQLSGGTTDTQYF
cdr3_nt: TGCGCCAGCAGCCAGCTTAGCGGGGGGACCACAGATACGCAGTATTTT

d_call: -
clone_size: -
v_call: TRBV7-9
j_call: TRBJ2-7
cdr3_aa: CASSLTGGAYEQYF
cdr3_nt: TGTGCCAGCAGCTTAACGGGCGGGGCCTACGAGCAGTACTTC

d_call: -
clone_size: -
v_call: TRBV18
j_call: TRBJ2-3
cdr3_aa: CASSPQPGDTQYF
cdr3_nt: TGTGCCAGCTCACCACAACCTGGGGATACGCAGTATTTT

d_call: -
clone_size: -
v_call: TRBV28
j_call: TRBJ1-2
cdr3_aa: CASALSQDLGYGYTF
cdr3_nt: TGTGCCAGCGCCCTCAGCCAAGACTTGGGCTATGGCTACACCTTC

d_call: -
clone_size: -
v_call: TRBV27
j_call: TRBJ2-1
cdr3_aa: CASSYRFGGRDYNEQFF
cdr3_nt: TGTGCCAGCAGTTACCGTTTCGGGGGAAGGGACTACAATGAGCAGTTCTTC

d_call: -
clone_size: -
v_call: TRBV13
j_call: TRBJ2-7
cdr3_aa: CASSLAFPAYEQYF
cdr3_nt: TGTGCCAGCAGCTTAGCGTTTCCGGCCTACGAGCAGTACTTC

d_call: -
clone_size: medium-sized
v_call: TRBV7-9
j_call: TRBJ2-7
cdr3_aa: CASSLTQGTYEQYF
cdr3_nt: TGTGCCAGCAGCTTAACACAGGGTACCTACGAGCAGTACTTC

d_call: TRBD1
clone_size: -
v_call: TRBV19
j_call: TRBJ1-2
cdr3_aa: CARAFKGQGCYGYTF
cdr3_nt: TGTGCCAGGGCGTTTAAGGGACAGGGATGCTATGGCTACACCTTC

d_call: -
clone_size: -
v_call: TRBV5-1
j_call: TRBJ2-3
cdr3_aa: CASSLASAGRSTDTQYF
cdr3_nt: TGCGCCAGCAGCTTGGCCTCTGCGGGGCGAAGCACAGATACGCAGTATTTT

d_call: -
clone_size: -
v_call: TRBV27
j_call: TRBJ1-2
cdr3_aa: CASTPPEGSYGYTF
cdr3_nt: TGTGCCAGCACCCCCCCGGAGGGATCATATGGCTACACCTTC

d_call: TRBD1
clone_size: -
v_call: TRBV29-1
j_call: TRBJ2-3
cdr3_aa: CSVAGTGTGTDTQYF
cdr3_nt: TGCAGCGTAGCCGGGACAGGGACGGGTACAGATACGCAGTATTTT

d_call: -
clone_size: -
v_call: TRBV19
j_call: TRBJ2-3
cdr3_aa: CASSVSKDTDTQYF
cdr3_nt: TGTGCCAGTAGTGTCAGCAAGGACACAGATACGCAGTATTTT

d_call: TRBD1
clone_size: -
v_call: TRBV7-9
j_call: TRBJ1-1
cdr3_aa: CASSLETGGLTEAFF
cdr3_nt: TGTGCCAGCAGCTTAGAAACAGGGGGCTTGACTGAAGCTTTCTTT

d_call: -
clone_size: -
v_call: TRBV13
j_call: TRBJ2-6
cdr3_aa: CASSGNSGANVLTF
cdr3_nt: TGTGCCAGCAGCGGGAACTCTGGGGCCAACGTCCTGACTTTC

d_call: -
clone_size: -
v_call: TRBV29-1
j_call: TRBJ2-3
cdr3_aa: CSVEGGRGVTDTQYF
cdr3_nt: TGCAGCGTTGAAGGAGGGAGAGGGGTCACAGATACGCAGTATTTT